The 4 T cell receptor beta chains below come from one sample, sequenced in a study of T cells in Graves' hyperthyroidism and ophthalmopathy. The investigators amplified TCR beta CDR3 regions from RNA transcripts. The TCR CDR3 first-round RT-PCR relied on the HTBI primer set. TCRdb fed the multiplex PCR reads into MiXCR, producing one record per CDR3 protein. The sample holds some 700,000 distinct CDR3 sequences, about 18% seen once. The specimen sequenced was blood. The receptors were gathered from a man in his fifties with Graves' hyperthyroidism.

This clonotype showed up many times. The chain combines TRBV11-2 with TRBJ1-1; 11 nucleotides align to TRBD1. This CDR3 contains 18 residues. Trimming took 1 base from V and 0 from J; bases not matched to a gene: 7. Germline V gives CDR1 SGHAT, CDR2 FQNNGV. The CDR3 protein is CASSLGDRGRRLNTEAFF. The CDR3 DNA sequence: TGTGCCAGCAGCTTAGGGGACAGGGGGAGGCGCCTGAACACTGAAGCTTTCTTT.

This clonotype was counted between two and nine times. CDR3 amino acids: CASSGSGAGDFGGELFF. The CDR3, as DNA: TGTGCCAGCAGTGGTTCGGGGGCGGGAGATTTTGGCGGGGAGCTGTTTTTT. The chain is built from TRBV25-1 and TRBJ2-2, with a tentative D call TRBD2 (7 bases). The CDR3 spans 17 residues. The V gene lost 4 bases and the J gene lost 7 bases, with 22 bases spanning the gap. Germline values: CDR1 MGHDK, CDR2 SYGVNS.

This chain uses TRBV5-1 with TRBJ2-5; no firm D call. Deletions cut 3 bases from V and 3 bases from J, with 12 bases between. This CDR3 has 14 amino acids. Germline V lookup: CDR1 SGHRS, CDR2 YFSETQ. The CDR3 sequence: CASSSAPGEETQYF. Here the CDR3 DNA reads TGCGCCAGCAGCTCCGCGCCAGGAGAAGAGACCCAGTACTTC.

The V call is TRBV6-1, the J call TRBJ2-1; 8 nucleotides line up with TRBD2. Germline V CDR1 and CDR2: MNHNS, SASEGT. Germline trimming cut 6 bases from V and 4 bases from J; bases unmatched to any gene: 11. There are 16 residues in the CDR3. CDR3 nucleotide sequence: TGTGCCAGCAGGCCCGACGGACTAGCCGATTACAATGAGCAGTTCTTC. Its protein product is CASRPDGLADYNEQFF.